The sequence of this TCR beta chain was determined in a study of cytomegalovirus exposure and HLA in healthy donors. 13 Jbeta primers and 60 Vbeta primers were used for the PCR. Only in-frame clones appear in the TCRdb table, and some are missing; sequencing was by immunoSEQ multiplex PCR. The sample consists of about 160,000 clones, over 65% of them appearing once. Regarding the study as a whole: Follow-up analysis later connected one missense variant in DCLRE1C with trimming of TCR beta V- and J-genes. The authors listed roughly 150 TCR beta chains as cytomegalovirus-associated.

In its sample, this clone was seen a few times. Antigen: not known. Germline V gene data show CDR1 as MNHNY and CDR2 as SVGAGI (reference sequence). The CDR3 consists of 12 residues. Trimming stripped 5 bases from V and 3 bases from J, with 8 bases between. When sampled, the donors appeared nominally healthy, though they likely had unrecorded immune exposures. The sample consisted of PBMCs. V gene TRBV6-6 combines with J gene TRBJ2-7, with D perhaps matching TRBD1 (5 bases). The sequence derives from a man aged 40-50 years in good health and CMV-seropositive. The DNA of the CDR3 is TGTGCCAGCAGTGGGCAGGGCTACGAGCAGTACTTC. Translated: CASSGQGYEQYF.